Shown below are 9 T cell receptor beta chains from a single sample sequenced in a study of OX40 agonist ivuxolimab in advanced cancers. Here immunoSEQ multiplex PCR was the method, and the copy in TCRdb shows in-frame clones only, minus some. The sample has roughly 61,000 clones; about 86% are singletons. The input for sequencing was CD4+ or CD8+ T cells sorted from blood, taken in a trial of the OX40 agonist ivuxolimab. The receptors come from an adult with an advanced solid tumor such as melanoma, head and neck, liver or kidney cancer.

This clone has a handful of counts. This chain links TRBV9 with TRBJ1-1; D might be TRBD1 (5 bases). Germline V gene sequence: CDR1 SGDLS, CDR2 YYNGEE. V lost 3 bases and J lost 8, with 14 bases in between. The CDR3 length is 13 residues. The CDR3 reads CASSATGSGEAFF. CDR3 bases: TGTGCCAGCAGCGCAACAGGCTCGGGGGAAGCTTTCTTT.

The chain recombines TRBV25-1 with TRBJ2-3; 9 bases are shared with TRBD1. Germline V CDR1 and CDR2: MGHDK, SYGVNS. J gave up 4 bases and V 5 bases, and 7 bases lay outside the gene matches. There are 15 residues in the CDR3. CDR3 region: CASSSGTGWADTQYF. The CDR3, as DNA: TGTGCCAGCAGTTCCGGGACAGGGTGGGCAGATACGCAGTATTTT.

The chain combines TRBV28 with TRBJ1-1; TRBD1 might be the D (6 bases). Trimming shortened V by 7 bases and J by 7 bases, and 22 bases separated the two germline ends. In germline, CDR1 is MDHEN, CDR2 SYDVKM. This CDR3 has 15 residues. The CDR3 is CASIIRGGGSIEAFF. CDR3 nucleotides: TGTGCCAGCATCATTAGGGGAGGGGGGTCAATTGAAGCTTTCTTT.

This chain links TRBV11-3 with TRBJ2-1, with D perhaps matching TRBD1 (5 bases). Trimming removed 1 base at V and 13 bases at J, with 11 bases between. The CDR3 covers 12 residues. Germline loops: CDR1 SGHNT, CDR2 YENEEA. CDR3 sequence: CASSLVGGAQFF. In nucleotides, the CDR3 is TGTGCCAGCAGCTTAGTCGGTGGGGCACAGTTCTTC. Drawing the rest from reference TRBV11-3 and TRBJ2-1, the complete variable domain is EAGVVQSPRYKIIEKKQPVAFWCNPISGHNTLYWYLQNLGQGPELLIRYENEEAVDDSQLPKDRFSAERLKGVDSTLKIQPAELGDSAVYLCASSLVGGAQFFGPGTRLTVL.

The chain recombines TRBV28 with TRBJ1-5, with D maybe TRBD1 (6 bases). CDR1 is MDHEN, CDR2 SYDVKM, per germline. V lost 3 bases, J lost 5 bases, and 20 bases lay in between. The CDR3 consists of 17 residues. The CDR3 region is CASSLRRWTANYQPQHF. The CDR3 coding sequence is TGTGCCAGCAGTTTGAGGCGCTGGACAGCAAACTATCAGCCCCAGCATTTT.

The V gene is TRBV29-1, the J gene TRBJ2-1; weak D call: TRBD2 (6 bases). Germline CDR1 is SQVTM and CDR2 is ANQGSEA. The CDR3 has 14 amino acids. V was clipped by 3 bases and J by 0 bases, with 9 bases between them. In DNA, the CDR3 is TGCAGCGTTGAGGTAGCGGACTCCTACAATGAGCAGTTCTTC. It translates to CSVEVADSYNEQFF.

The chain recombines TRBV6-4 with TRBJ1-1, with 7 bases lining up with TRBD1. Germline values: CDR1 MRHNA, CDR2 SNTAGT. The CDR3 covers 13 residues. After removal of 6 bases from V and 0 bases from J, the junction contained 1 base not matched to a gene. This CDR3 reads CASRQGLNTEAFF. The DNA for the CDR3 is TGTGCCAGCAGACAGGGGTTGAACACTGAAGCTTTCTTT.

This sequence joins TRBV7-2 and TRBJ1-6, with D perhaps matching TRBD1 (5 bases). Germline CDR1 reads SGHTA; CDR2 reads FQGNSA. The CDR3 covers 11 residues. Trimming stripped 2 bases from V and 13 bases from J, with 6 bases between. For the CDR3, the DNA is TGTGCCAGCAGCTTACAGGGCCCCCTCCACTTT. Translating gives CASSLQGPLHF.

This sequence joins TRBV5-4 and TRBJ1-1, with D unresolved. CDR3 size: 14 residues. In germline, CDR1 is SGHNT, CDR2 YYREEE (reference sequence). With 5 bases removed from V and 2 bases from J, the gap between germline ends came to 13 bases. Here the CDR3 reads CASSDPGGNTEAFF. CDR3 nucleotide sequence: TGTGCCAGCAGTGACCCGGGAGGAAACACTGAAGCTTTCTTT. Complete variable domain (other parts from reference TRBV5-4 and TRBJ1-1): ETGVTQSPTHLIKTRGQQVTLRCSSQSGHNTVSWYQQALGQGPQFIFQYYREEENGRGNFPPRFSGLQFPNYSSELNVNALELDDSALYLCASSDPGGNTEAFFGQGTRLTVV.